The present T cell receptor (beta chain) was sequenced within a study of blood T cell repertoires in COVID-19. The wider study: The United States, Italy and Spain supplied acute and convalescent COVID-19 samples. In each case, the material was cDNA or gDNA derived from T cells, B-cell-depleted T cells, or PBMCs.

Authors' analysis steps: Counts of nucleated cells, estimated from reference gene primer amplification, were obtained. Profiling relied on immunoSEQ multiplex PCR, and the TCRdb table lists in-frame clones only, not all of them. V, J and clone size are those of that table, while D and trimming were read from the DNA. This table has more than 200,000 clones, around 87% appearing once. During active infection, Seattle patients enrolled and were then monitored through disease. This CDR3 is built from 12 residues. Germline assignment: CDR1 KGHSH and CDR2 LQKENI. Between the trimmed V and J ends, which lost 2 bases and 9 bases, there was a span of 11 bases.

The rearrangement joins TRBV18 to TRBJ2-7; the D gene is possibly TRBD1 (5 bases). The sample consisted of peripheral blood. The source is a woman aged 55-69 years with COVID-19, enrolled during active disease. The DNA of the CDR3 is TGTGCCAGCTCACCATATCGCCAGGGGCAGTACTTC. It encodes CASSPYRQGQYF.